This TCR beta chain was identified during a study of vaccination and CD4 T cells after COVID-19. Across the whole study: Nasal swab PCR had shown SARS-CoV-2 positivity in the convalescent patients (roughly 9 mild cases, one severe case). Spike peptides, overlapping and drawn from SARS-CoV-2, HCoV-NL63, HCoV-OC43 and HCoV-229E, were used to stimulate cells.

The Oncomine TCR Beta short-read assay sequenced DNA from cultured CD4+ T cells. In this case, cultured CD4+ T cells provided the extracted genomic DNA. TCRdb re-analysed the PCR reads in MiXCR, keeping a single row per CDR3 protein. The data contain approximately 17,000 distinct CDR3 sequences, around 75% of them singletons. The study, taken as a whole, reports: Early timepoints after natural infection were not analyzed in these convalescent patients.

Documented treatment: roughly ten-day PBMC culture with coronavirus spike peptide pools or control peptides (ViraFEST assay). This clonotype was found once. Its antigen is as yet unknown. V lost 8 bases and J 5 bases, leaving 15 bases between the germline ends. CDR1 is SGHAT, CDR2 FQNNGV, per germline. This CDR3 spans 13 amino acids. The material sequenced was CD4+ T cells from blood, cultured in vitro. The source of this sequence is a human donor who had recovered from COVID-19. The genes are TRBV11-2 and TRBJ1-1, with a possible D match to TRBD1 (5 bases). The CDR3 sequence is CASAHGGPTEAFF. The CDR3 DNA reads as TGTGCCAGCGCCCACGGGGGTCCTACTGAAGCTTTCTTT.